The entry below gives a single T cell receptor (beta chain) sequence along with its context. This record comes from a study of blood T cell repertoires in COVID-19. Turning to the study itself: From the United States, Italy and Spain came samples of acute and convalescent COVID-19. PBMCs, B-cell-depleted T cells, or T cells provided the cDNA or gDNA that made up the material.

As handled by the study authors: By means of reference gene primer amplification, nucleated cell counts were estimated. The protocol was immunoSEQ multiplex PCR, while the TCRdb copy is restricted to in-frame clones and leaves out a portion. That table furnishes V, J and clone size, whereas the DNA furnished D and trimming. The sample consists of about 240,000 clones, nearly 85% of them appearing once. Trimming removed 4 bases at V and 6 bases at J, with 10 bases between. The length of the CDR3 is 12 residues. The source is a human donor in a cohort sampled during active COVID-19. This chain joins TRBV12-3 or TRBV12-4 and TRBJ2-7; D may be TRBD2 (5 bases). Sequenced material: peripheral blood. CDR3 region: CASSWERAEQYF. CDR3 in DNA: TGTGCCAGCAGTTGGGAGAGGGCCGAGCAGTACTTC.